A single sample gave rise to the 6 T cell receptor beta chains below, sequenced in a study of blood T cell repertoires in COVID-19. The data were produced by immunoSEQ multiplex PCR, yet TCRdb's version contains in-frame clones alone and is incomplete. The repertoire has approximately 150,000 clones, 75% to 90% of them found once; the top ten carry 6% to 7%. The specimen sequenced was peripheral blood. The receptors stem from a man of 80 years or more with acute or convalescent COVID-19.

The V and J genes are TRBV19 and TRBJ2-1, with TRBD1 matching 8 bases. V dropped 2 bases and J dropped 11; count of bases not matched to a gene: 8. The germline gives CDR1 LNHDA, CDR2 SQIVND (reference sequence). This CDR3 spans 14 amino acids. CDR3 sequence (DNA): TGTGCCAGTAGTATAAGCCCCCGGACAGGGCAGCAGTTCTTC. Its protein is CASSISPRTGQQFF.

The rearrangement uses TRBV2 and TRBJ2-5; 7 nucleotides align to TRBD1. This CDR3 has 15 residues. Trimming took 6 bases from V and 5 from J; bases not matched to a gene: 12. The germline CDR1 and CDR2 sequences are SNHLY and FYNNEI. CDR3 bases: TGTGCCAGCAGGCTTACCGGGACAGCTGGGGAGACCCAGTACTTC. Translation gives CASRLTGTAGETQYF.

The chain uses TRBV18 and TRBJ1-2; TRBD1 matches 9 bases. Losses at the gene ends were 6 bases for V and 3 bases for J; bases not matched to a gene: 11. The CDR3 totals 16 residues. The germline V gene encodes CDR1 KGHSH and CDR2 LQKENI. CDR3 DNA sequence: TGTGCCAGCTCCCAACGGGCAGACAGGGGGGACTATGGCTACACCTTC. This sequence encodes CASSQRADRGDYGYTF.

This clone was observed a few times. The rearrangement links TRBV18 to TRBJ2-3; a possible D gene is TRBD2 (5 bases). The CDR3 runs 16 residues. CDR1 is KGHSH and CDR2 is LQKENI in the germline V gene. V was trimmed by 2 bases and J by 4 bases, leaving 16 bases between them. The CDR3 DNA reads TGTGCCAGCTCACCAATGTTACCTAGCCGGCCAGATACGCAGTATTTT. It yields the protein CASSPMLPSRPDTQYF.

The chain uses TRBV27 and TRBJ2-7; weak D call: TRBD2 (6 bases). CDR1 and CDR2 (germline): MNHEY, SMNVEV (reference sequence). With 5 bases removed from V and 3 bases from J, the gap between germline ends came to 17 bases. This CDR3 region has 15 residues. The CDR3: CASSTRSRLVYEQYF. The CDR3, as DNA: TGTGCCAGCAGTACAAGGTCGAGACTAGTCTACGAGCAGTACTTC.

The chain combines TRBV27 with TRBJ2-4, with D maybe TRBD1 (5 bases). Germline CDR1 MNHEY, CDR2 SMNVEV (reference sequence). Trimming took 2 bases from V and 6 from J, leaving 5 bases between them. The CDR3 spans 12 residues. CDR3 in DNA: TGTGCCAGCAGTTTAACAGGAAACATTCAGTACTTC. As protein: CASSLTGNIQYF.